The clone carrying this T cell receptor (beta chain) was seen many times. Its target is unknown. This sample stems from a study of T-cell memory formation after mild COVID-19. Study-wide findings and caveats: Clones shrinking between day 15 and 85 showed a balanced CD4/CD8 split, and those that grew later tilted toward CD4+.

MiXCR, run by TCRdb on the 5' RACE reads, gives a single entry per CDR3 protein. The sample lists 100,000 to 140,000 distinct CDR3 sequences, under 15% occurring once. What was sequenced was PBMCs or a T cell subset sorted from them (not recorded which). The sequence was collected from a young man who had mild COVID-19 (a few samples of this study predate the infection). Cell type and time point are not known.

As DNA, the CDR3 is TGTGCCAGCAGTTTTAGGGAGACCCAGTACTTC. It codes for CASSFRETQYF. The chain carries TRBV7-9 and TRBJ2-5; D gene unclear. The germline gives CDR1 SEHNR, CDR2 FQNEAQ (reference sequence). The CDR3 runs to 11 residues. The V end lost 6 bases, the J end lost 5 bases, and 7 bases lay between the germline ends.